This T cell receptor beta chain was recorded in a study of a mutant IDH1 vaccine in newly diagnosed glioma. In the study overall: Patients came in for eight vaccinations, in weeks 1, 3, 5, 7, 11, 15, 19 and 23. Those enrolled had earlier been treated with radiotherapy, temozolomide, or both, mostly both.

The length of the CDR3 is 15 residues. V was pared by 4 bases and J by 3 bases, with 7 bases of the junction left unmatched. Germline assignment: CDR1 SGDLS and CDR2 YYNGEE. This sample's time point: week 11, during vaccination. Every vaccination contained 300 ug of the mutant IDH1 20-mer peptide and was paired with topical imiquimod. Clones were sequenced by immunoSEQ multiplex PCR, and TCRdb holds only the in-frame ones, with some missing. The sample includes roughly 120,000 clones, roughly 90% of them seen just once. A note on this clone: Its target is unknown.

The starting material was PBMCs, obtained from a glioma patient whose treatment included an IDH1 peptide vaccine. The genes are TRBV9 and TRBJ2-1; TRBD2 matches at 7 bases. The sequence was obtained from a woman aged 45-60 years with glioma. The DNA of the CDR3 is TGTGCCAGCAGCCCCCGGGACTATGGCTACAATGAGCAGTTCTTC. Encoded protein: CASSPRDYGYNEQFF.